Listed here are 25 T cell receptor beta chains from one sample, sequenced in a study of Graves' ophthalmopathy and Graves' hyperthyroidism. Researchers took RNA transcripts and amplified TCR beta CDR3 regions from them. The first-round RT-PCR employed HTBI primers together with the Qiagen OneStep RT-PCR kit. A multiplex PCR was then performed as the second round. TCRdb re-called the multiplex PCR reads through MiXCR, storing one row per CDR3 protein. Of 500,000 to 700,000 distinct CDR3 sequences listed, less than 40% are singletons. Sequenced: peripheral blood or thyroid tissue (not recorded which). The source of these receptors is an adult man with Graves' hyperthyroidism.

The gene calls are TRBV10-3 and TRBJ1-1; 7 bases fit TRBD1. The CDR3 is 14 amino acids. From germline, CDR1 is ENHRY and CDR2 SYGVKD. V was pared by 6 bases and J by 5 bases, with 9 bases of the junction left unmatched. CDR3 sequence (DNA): TGTGCCATCAGCCCCGACAGGGAGGGGACTGAAGCTTTCTTT. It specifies CAISPDREGTEAFF.

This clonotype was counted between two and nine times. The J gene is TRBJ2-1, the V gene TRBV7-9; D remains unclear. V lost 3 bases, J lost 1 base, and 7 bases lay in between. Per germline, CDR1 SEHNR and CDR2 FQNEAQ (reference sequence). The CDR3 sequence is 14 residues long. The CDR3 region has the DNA TGTGCCAGCAGCTTGGCTAGATCCTACAATGAGCAGTTCTTC. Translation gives CASSLARSYNEQFF.

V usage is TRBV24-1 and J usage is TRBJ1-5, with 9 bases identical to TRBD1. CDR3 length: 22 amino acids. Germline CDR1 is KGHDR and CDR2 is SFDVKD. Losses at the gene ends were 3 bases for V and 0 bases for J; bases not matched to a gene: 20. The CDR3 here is CATSDPRTGAVSPLYSNQPQHF. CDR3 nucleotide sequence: TGTGCCACCAGTGATCCCCGGACAGGGGCAGTATCTCCCCTATATAGCAATCAGCCCCAGCATTTT.

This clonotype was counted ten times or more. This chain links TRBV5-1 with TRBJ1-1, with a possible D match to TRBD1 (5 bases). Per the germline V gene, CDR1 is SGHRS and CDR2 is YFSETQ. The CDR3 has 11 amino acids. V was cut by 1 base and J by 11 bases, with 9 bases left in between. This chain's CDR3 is CASSLQGAAFF. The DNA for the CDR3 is TGCGCCAGCAGCTTGCAGGGTGCGGCTTTCTTT.

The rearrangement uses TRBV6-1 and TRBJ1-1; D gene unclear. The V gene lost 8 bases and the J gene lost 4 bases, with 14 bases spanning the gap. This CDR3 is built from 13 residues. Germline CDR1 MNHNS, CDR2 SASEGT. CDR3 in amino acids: CASGFGGSTEAFF. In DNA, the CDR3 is TGTGCCAGCGGGTTCGGAGGTAGCACTGAAGCTTTCTTT.

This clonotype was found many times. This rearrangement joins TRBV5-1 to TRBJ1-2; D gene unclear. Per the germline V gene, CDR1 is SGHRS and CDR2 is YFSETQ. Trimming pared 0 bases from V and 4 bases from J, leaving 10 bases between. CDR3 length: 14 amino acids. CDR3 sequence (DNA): TGCGCCAGCAGCTTGGAAGGGCCTGGCTATGGCTACACCTTC. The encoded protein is CASSLEGPGYGYTF.

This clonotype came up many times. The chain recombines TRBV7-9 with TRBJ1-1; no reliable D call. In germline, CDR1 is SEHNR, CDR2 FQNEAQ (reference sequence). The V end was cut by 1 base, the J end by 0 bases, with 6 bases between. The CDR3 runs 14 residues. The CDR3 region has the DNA TGTGCCAGCAGCTTAGAATGGATGAACACTGAAGCTTTCTTT. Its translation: CASSLEWMNTEAFF. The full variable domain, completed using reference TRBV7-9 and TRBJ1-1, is DTGVSQNPRHKITKRGQNVTFRCDPISEHNRLYWYRQTLGQGPEFLTYFQNEAQLEKSRLLSDRFSAERPKGSFSTLEIQRTEQGDSAMYLCASSLEWMNTEAFFGQGTRLTVV.

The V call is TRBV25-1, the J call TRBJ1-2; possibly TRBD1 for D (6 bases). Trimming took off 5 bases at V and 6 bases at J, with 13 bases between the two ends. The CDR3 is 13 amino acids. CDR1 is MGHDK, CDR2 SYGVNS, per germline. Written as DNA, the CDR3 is TGTGCCAGCAGTTACTCACAGGGTGATGGCTACACCTTC. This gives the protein CASSYSQGDGYTF.

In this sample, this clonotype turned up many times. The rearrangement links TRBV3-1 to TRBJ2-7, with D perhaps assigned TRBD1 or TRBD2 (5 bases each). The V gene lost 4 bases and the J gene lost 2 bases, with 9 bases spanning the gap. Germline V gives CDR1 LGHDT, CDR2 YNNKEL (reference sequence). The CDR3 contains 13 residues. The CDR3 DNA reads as TGTGCCAGCAGCCCCCAGGGACCCTACGAGCAGTACTTC. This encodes CASSPQGPYEQYF.

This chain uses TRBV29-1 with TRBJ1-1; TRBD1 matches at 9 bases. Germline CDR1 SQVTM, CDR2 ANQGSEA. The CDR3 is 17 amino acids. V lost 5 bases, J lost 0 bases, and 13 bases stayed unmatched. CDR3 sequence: CSVKMPGQGGLNTEAFF. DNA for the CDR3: TGCAGCGTTAAAATGCCGGGACAGGGAGGCTTGAACACTGAAGCTTTCTTT.

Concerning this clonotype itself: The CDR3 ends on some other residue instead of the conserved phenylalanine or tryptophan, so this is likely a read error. The CDR3 DNA is TGCAGTCCGACTAGGACGGAGATGAACACTGAAGCTTTCCTT. This codes for CSPTRTEMNTEAFL. The rearrangement joins TRBV20-1 to TRBJ1-1; no clear D gene. Trimming left V 8 bases short and J 0 bases short, with 16 bases between. Germline V gives CDR1 DFQATT, CDR2 SNEGSKA (reference sequence). The CDR3 is 14 amino acids.

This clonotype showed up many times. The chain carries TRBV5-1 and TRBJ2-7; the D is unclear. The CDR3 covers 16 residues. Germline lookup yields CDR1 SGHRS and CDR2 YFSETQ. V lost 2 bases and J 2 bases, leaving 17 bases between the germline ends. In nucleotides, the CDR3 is TGCGCCAGCAGCTTAGCTCCCGGACGGGTTGCCTACGAGCAGTACTTC. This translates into CASSLAPGRVAYEQYF.

The CDR3 DNA is TGTGCCAGCAGCTTAGTCTCCGGAACCCTTGGCGAGCAGTACTTC. It specifies CASSLVSGTLGEQYF. This chain joins TRBV7-2 and TRBJ2-7; D is unresolved. The CDR3 spans 15 residues. Trimming removed 1 base at V and 6 bases at J, with 16 bases between. Per germline, CDR1 SGHTA and CDR2 FQGNSA.

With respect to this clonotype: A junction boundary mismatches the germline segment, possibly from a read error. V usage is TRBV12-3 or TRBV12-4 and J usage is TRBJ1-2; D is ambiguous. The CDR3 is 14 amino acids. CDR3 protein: CASSLARSANGYAF. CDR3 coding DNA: TGTGCCAGCAGTTTAGCCCGTTCGGCAAATGGCTACGCCTTC.

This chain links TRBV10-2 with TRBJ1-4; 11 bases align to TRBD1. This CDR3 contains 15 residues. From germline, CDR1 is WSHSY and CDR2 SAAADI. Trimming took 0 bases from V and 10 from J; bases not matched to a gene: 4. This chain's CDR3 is CASSESRTGGGKLFF. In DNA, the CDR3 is TGCGCCAGCAGTGAGTCGAGGACAGGGGGCGGAAAACTGTTTTTT.

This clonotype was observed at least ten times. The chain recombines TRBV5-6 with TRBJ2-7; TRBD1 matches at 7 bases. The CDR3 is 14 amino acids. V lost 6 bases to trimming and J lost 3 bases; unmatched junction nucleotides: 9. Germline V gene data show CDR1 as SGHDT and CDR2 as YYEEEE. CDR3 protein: CASNSRTGFYEQYF. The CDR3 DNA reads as TGTGCCAGCAACTCGAGGACAGGTTTCTACGAGCAGTACTTC.

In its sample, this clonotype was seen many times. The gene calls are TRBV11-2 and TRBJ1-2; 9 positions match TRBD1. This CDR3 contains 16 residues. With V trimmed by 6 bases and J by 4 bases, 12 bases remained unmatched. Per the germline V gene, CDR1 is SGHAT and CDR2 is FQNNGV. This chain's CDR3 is CASRPLGTGNIYGYTF. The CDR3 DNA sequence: TGTGCCAGCAGACCACTTGGGACAGGGAATATCTATGGCTACACCTTC.

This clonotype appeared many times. The CDR3: CASSRDRVWNTEAFF. CDR3 bases: TGTGCCAGCAGCCGAGACAGGGTCTGGAACACTGAAGCTTTCTTT. This chain uses TRBV6-5 with TRBJ1-1, with TRBD1 matching over 7 bases. The ends lost 6 bases at V and 1 base at J; junction bases unmatched: 8. Looked up from germline, CDR1 is MNHEY and CDR2 is SVGAGI. The CDR3 loop spans 15 amino acids.

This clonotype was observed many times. As DNA, the CDR3 is TGTGCCAGCAGCTTTCTCGAGAACACTGAAGCTTTCTTT. Amino acid sequence: CASSFLENTEAFF. This sequence joins TRBV5-6 and TRBJ1-1; D remains unclear. V lost 2 bases and J lost 1, with 6 bases in between. Germline values: CDR1 SGHDT, CDR2 YYEEEE. This CDR3 comprises 13 residues.

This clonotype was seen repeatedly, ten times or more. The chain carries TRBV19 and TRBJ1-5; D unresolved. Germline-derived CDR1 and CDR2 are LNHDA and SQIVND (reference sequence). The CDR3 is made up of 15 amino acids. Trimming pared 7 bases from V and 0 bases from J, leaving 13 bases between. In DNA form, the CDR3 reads TGTGCCAGTAAACGCCTTACTAGTAGCAATCAGCCCCAGCATTTT. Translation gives CASKRLTSSNQPQHF.

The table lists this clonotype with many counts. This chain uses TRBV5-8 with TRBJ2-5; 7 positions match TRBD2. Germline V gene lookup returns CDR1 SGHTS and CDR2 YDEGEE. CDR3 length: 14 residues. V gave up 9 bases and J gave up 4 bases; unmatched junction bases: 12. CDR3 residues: CANPGLAVGETQYF. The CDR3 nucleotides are TGTGCCAACCCGGGGCTAGCGGTTGGAGAGACCCAGTACTTC.

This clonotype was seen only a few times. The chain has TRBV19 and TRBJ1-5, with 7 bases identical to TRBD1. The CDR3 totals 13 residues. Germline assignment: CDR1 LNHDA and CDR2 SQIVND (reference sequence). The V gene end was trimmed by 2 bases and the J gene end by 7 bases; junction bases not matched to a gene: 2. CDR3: CASSIKGAQPQHF. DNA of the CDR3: TGTGCCAGTAGTATAAAGGGGGCCCAGCCCCAGCATTTT. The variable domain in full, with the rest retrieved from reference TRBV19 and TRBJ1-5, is DGGITQSPKYLFRKEGQNVTLSCEQNLNHDAMYWYRQDPGQGLRLIYYSQIVNDFQKGDIAEGYSVSREKKESFPLTVTSAQKNPTAFYLCASSIKGAQPQHFGDGTRLSIL.

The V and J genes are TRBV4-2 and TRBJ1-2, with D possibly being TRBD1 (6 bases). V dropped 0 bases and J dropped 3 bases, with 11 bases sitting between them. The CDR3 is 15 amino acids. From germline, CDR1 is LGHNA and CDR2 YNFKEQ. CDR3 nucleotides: TGTGCCAGCAGCCAAGAACAGGGTGGGGACTATGGCTACACCTTC. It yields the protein CASSQEQGGDYGYTF.

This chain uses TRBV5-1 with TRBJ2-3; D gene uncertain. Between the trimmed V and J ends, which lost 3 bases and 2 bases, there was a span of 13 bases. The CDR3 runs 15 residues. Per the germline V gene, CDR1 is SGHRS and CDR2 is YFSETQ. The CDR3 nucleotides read TGCGCCAGCAGCTCCCAGACGGTCTACACAGATACGCAGTATTTT. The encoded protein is CASSSQTVYTDTQYF.

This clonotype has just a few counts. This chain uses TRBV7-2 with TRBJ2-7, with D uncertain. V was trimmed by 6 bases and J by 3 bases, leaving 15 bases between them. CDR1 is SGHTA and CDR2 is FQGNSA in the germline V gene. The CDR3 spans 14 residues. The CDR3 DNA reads TGTGCCAGCAGTTTTCTGAACAGATACTACGAGCAGTACTTC. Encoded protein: CASSFLNRYYEQYF.